A single sample gave rise to the 8 T cell receptor beta chains below, sequenced in a study of cytomegalovirus exposure and HLA in healthy donors. Vbeta (60) and Jbeta (13) primers were used in the PCR. Method: immunoSEQ multiplex PCR; TCRdb's copy keeps in-frame clones and lacks some. The table has about 130,000 clones, roughly 69% seen once. Sequencing input: PBMCs. These receptors were obtained from a human donor in good health.

This chain uses TRBV19 with TRBJ1-5; D is unresolved. The CDR3 has 16 residues. Trimming stripped 3 bases from V and 0 bases from J, with 12 bases between. Germline V lookup: CDR1 LNHDA, CDR2 SQIVND (reference sequence). The CDR3 loop is CASSMVSLYSNQPQHF. The CDR3 DNA reads TGTGCCAGTAGTATGGTATCACTTTATAGCAATCAGCCCCAGCATTTT.

A single count supports this clone. V and J are TRBV11-1 and TRBJ1-1; 7 positions agree with TRBD1. Germline trimming cut 4 bases from V and 6 bases from J; bases unmatched to any gene: 14. This CDR3 has 16 amino acids. Per the germline V gene, CDR1 is SGHAT and CDR2 is FQDESV (reference sequence). Written as DNA, the CDR3 is TGTGCCAGCAGCTCTGATCCTTACAGGGGCTCGGCTGAAGCTTTCTTT. Its translation: CASSSDPYRGSAEAFF.

The rearrangement joins TRBV5-1 to TRBJ2-7, with 13 bases that match TRBD2. CDR3 size: 13 residues. Germline-derived CDR1 and CDR2 are SGHRS and YFSETQ. Trimming cost V 5 bases and J 7 bases; bases outside gene matches: 3. CDR3 DNA: TGCGCCAGCAGACTAGCGGGGGGGCGTGAGCAGTACTTC. This gives the protein CASRLAGGREQYF.

The table lists this clone with a few counts. The V and J genes are TRBV7-2 and TRBJ2-3; 8 bases are a match to TRBD1. The J segment lost 2 bases and the V segment lost 6 bases, leaving 7 bases of the junction unmatched. The CDR3 has 15 residues. Germline values: CDR1 SGHTA, CDR2 FQGNSA. The CDR3 DNA follows: TGTGCCAGCAGTCCTCGACAGGGGAACACAGATACGCAGTATTTT. It yields the protein CASSPRQGNTDTQYF.

This clone was picked up a small number of times. V and J are TRBV27 and TRBJ2-3; D is perhaps TRBD2 (6 bases). Germline V lookup: CDR1 MNHEY, CDR2 SMNVEV (reference sequence). The ends were cut back, 5 bases at V and 2 bases at J, with 17 bases in the middle. There are 16 residues in the CDR3. The CDR3 nucleotides read TGTGCCAGCAGTCCACTCGGGGCGGGATACACAGATACGCAGTATTTT. Its protein product is CASSPLGAGYTDTQYF.

Of note for this clone: This could be a read error, since a much larger clone is one nucleotide away. The J gene is TRBJ2-4, the V gene TRBV2; D ambiguous. V was clipped by 5 bases and J by 0 bases, with 5 bases between them. Germline CDR1 is SNHLY and CDR2 is FYNNEI. The CDR3 length is 13 residues. CDR3 DNA: TGTGCCAGCAGTCCTACAGCCAAAAACATTCAGTACTTC. Translation: CASSPTAKNIQYF.

The rearrangement links TRBV2 to TRBJ2-1, with TRBD2 matching over 9 bases. The V segment lost 7 bases and the J segment 5 bases; nucleotides outside the gene matches: 9. Germline V gene lookup returns CDR1 SNHLY and CDR2 FYNNEI. The CDR3 is made up of 15 amino acids. This chain's CDR3 is CASTAGTSRNNEQFF. The CDR3 bases are TGTGCCAGCACCGCCGGGACTAGCCGAAACAATGAGCAGTTCTTC.

The chain is built from TRBV29-1 and TRBJ2-5, with unresolved D. The CDR3 has 12 residues. V lost 2 bases to trimming and J lost 7 bases, with 11 bases between them. Germline values: CDR1 SQVTM, CDR2 ANQGSEA. The CDR3 nucleotides are TGCAGCGTTGAATCCCCCACGGGGACCCAGTACTTC. Residues: CSVESPTGTQYF.